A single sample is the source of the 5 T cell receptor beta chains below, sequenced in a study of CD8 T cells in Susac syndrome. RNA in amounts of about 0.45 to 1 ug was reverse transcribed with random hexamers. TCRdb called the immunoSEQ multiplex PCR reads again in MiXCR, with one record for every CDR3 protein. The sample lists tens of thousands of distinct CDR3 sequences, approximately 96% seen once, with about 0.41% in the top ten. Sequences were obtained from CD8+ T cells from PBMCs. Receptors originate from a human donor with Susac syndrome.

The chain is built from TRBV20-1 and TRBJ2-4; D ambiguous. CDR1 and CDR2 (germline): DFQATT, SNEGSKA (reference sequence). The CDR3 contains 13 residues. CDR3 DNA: TGCGGACCGAGCGCGGTGTCCGAAAACATTCAGTACTTC. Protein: CGPSAVSENIQYF.

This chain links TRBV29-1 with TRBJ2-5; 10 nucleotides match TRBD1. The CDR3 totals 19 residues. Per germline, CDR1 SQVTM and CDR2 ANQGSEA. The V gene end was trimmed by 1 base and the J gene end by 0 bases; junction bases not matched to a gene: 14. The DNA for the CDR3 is TGCAGCGTTGAAGTGGGGACAGGGGCTGGAGTATGGTACCAAGAGACCCAGTACTTC. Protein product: CSVEVGTGAGVWYQETQYF. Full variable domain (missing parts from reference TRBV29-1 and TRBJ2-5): SAVISQKPSRDICQRGTSLTIQCQVDSQVTMMFWYRQQPGQSLTLIATANQGSEATYESGFVIDKFPISRPNLTFSTLTVSNMSPEDSSIYLCSVEVGTGAGVWYQETQYFGPGTRLLVL.

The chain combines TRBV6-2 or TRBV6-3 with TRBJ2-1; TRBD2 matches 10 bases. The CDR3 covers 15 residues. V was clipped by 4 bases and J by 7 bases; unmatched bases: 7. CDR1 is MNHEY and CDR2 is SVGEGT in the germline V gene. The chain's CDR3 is CASSLAGGASNEQFF. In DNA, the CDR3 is TGTGCCAGCAGTTTAGCGGGGGGTGCCTCTAATGAGCAGTTCTTC.

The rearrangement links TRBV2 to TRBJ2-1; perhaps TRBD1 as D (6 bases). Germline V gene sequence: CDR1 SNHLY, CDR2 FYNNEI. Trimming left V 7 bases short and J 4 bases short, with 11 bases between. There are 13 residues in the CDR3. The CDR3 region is CASNREAYNEQFF. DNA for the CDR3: TGTGCCAGCAACAGGGAAGCTTACAATGAGCAGTTCTTC.

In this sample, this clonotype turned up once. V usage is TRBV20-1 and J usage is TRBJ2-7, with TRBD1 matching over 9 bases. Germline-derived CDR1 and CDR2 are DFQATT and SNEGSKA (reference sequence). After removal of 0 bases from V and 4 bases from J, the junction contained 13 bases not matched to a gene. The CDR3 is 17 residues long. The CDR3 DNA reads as TGCAGTGCTAGAGACACAGGGGGCGGGGACGGGAAATACGAGCAGTACTTC. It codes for CSARDTGGGDGKYEQYF.